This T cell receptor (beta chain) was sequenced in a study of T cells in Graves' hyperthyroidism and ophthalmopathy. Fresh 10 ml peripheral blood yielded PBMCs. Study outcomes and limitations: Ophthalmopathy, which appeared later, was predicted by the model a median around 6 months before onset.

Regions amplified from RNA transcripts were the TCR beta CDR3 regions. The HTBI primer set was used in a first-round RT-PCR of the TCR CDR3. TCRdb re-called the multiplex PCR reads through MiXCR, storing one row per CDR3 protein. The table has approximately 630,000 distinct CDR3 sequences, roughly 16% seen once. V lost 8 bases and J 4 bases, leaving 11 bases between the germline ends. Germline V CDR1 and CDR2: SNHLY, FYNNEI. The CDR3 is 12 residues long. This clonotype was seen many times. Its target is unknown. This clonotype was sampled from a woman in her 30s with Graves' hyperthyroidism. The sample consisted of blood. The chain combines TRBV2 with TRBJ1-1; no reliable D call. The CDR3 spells CASLIPLTEAFF. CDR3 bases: TGTGCCAGCCTTATCCCTCTCACTGAAGCTTTCTTT.